Reported below is one T cell receptor (beta chain). Its antigen is undetermined. These data originate in a study of T cell therapy after organ transplantation. Whole-study context: Patients received a median of 1.92 x 10^8 CMV-specific T cells over 2 to 6 infusions.

Study-level points and caveats: Endogenous clonotypes not in therapy products appeared after therapy alongside transferred ones. In nonresponders, large pretherapy expansions changed minimally after therapy.

Using immunoSEQ multiplex PCR, the repertoire was profiled, and TCRdb retains in-frame clones only, with some absent. The repertoire consists of 51,000 or so clones, with around 93% occurring once and the leading ten covering about 2.9%. This material consisted of CD8+ T cells from blood, taken before autologous CMV-specific T cell therapy. The source of this sequence is a human patient who had received a solid organ transplant and had CMV disease.

In nucleotides, the CDR3 is TGTGCCAGCAGCTTGGACAGCTACGAGCAGTACTTC. This codes for CASSLDSYEQYF. J is TRBJ2-7 and V is TRBV2; D might be TRBD1 (6 bases). The CDR3 runs to 12 residues. Germline lookup yields CDR1 SNHLY and CDR2 FYNNEI. V lost 6 bases and J lost 3, with 9 bases in between. Based on the CDR3 plus reference TRBV2 and TRBJ2-7, the full variable domain is EPEVTQTPSHQVTQMGQEVILRCVPISNHLYFYWYRQILGQKVEFLVSFYNNEISEKSEIFDDQFSVERPDGSNFTLKIRSTKLEDSAMYFCASSLDSYEQYFGPGTRLTVT.